This T cell receptor beta chain was documented in a study of T cells in tumors after PD-1 blockade. Study-level background: During anti-PD-1 treatment, some patients continued daily vismodegib 150 mg.

Germline V CDR1 and CDR2: SGHNT, YENEEA. Losses at the gene ends were 5 bases for V and 8 bases for J; bases not matched to a gene: 6. CDR3 size: 13 residues. Sequencing was performed with immunoSEQ multiplex PCR; in TCRdb, only in-frame clones are kept and a portion is missing. The table shows roughly 19,000 clones, with roughly 80% occurring only once. The rearrangement joins TRBV11-3 to TRBJ2-4, with 7 bases that match TRBD2. The clonotype was recovered from a human donor with advanced basal cell or squamous cell carcinoma (not recorded which). Source: PBMCs, taken after anti-PD-1 therapy. The CDR3 nucleotides are TGTGCCAGCAGCCTCGGCGGGGGAGACATTCAGTACTTC. Amino acid sequence: CASSLGGGDIQYF.